These 6 T cell receptor beta chains originate from one sample sequenced in a study of CD8 T cells in ankylosing spondylitis. Study-level results: Typical of ankylosing spondylitis blood, it appeared, was a TCR beta motif of roughly eight highly homologous variants.

TCRdb recomputed calls from the 5' RACE reads with MiXCR, one row per CDR3 protein. The sample lists roughly 440,000 distinct CDR3 sequences, about a sixth occurring once. No antigen has been identified for these receptors. Sample: blood, either unsorted or a sorted T cell fraction (not recorded which). These receptors were collected from a male donor with ankylosing spondylitis.

This clonotype has more than one count but fewer than ten. The CDR3: CASSFGIWGAEAFF. In nucleotides, the CDR3 is TGTGCCAGCAGCTTCGGGATCTGGGGGGCTGAAGCTTTCTTT. J is TRBJ1-1 and V is TRBV7-2, with D possibly being TRBD1 (5 bases). This CDR3 is built from 14 residues. Trimming removed 3 bases at V and 6 bases at J, with 14 bases between. Per the germline V gene, CDR1 is SGHTA and CDR2 is FQGNSA.

The chain recombines TRBV7-3 with TRBJ2-5, with D maybe TRBD2 (6 bases). Germline V gene data show CDR1 as SGHTA and CDR2 as FQGTGA. This CDR3 is 13 amino acids long. V was pared by 3 bases and J by 1 base, with 6 bases between. The CDR3 sequence: CASSFSGQETQYF. CDR3 bases: TGTGCCAGCAGCTTTAGCGGCCAAGAGACCCAGTACTTC.

This clonotype came up a few times. The chain joins TRBV10-3 to TRBJ1-1, with 9 nucleotides matching TRBD1. The length of the CDR3 is 14 residues. V shed 4 bases, J shed 6 bases, and the junction held 6 bases outside the gene matches. The germline V gene has CDR1 ENHRY and CDR2 SYGVKD. The CDR3, as DNA: TGTGCCATCAGTGGGGACAGGGACCGAGCTGAAGCTTTCTTT. Translating it yields CAISGDRDRAEAFF.

This clonotype was detected many times. V is TRBV4-2 and J is TRBJ2-3; 15 bases fit TRBD2. V lost 4 bases and J lost 2; bases outside the gene matches: 4. The CDR3 length is 17 residues. Germline values: CDR1 LGHNA, CDR2 YNFKEQ. Here the CDR3 reads CASSPRTSGGATDTQYF. The CDR3 region has the DNA TGTGCCAGCAGCCCACGGACTAGCGGGGGGGCCACAGATACGCAGTATTTT.

The chain is built from TRBV7-3 and TRBJ1-1; no firm D call. Germline loops: CDR1 SGHTA, CDR2 FQGTGA. The CDR3 runs to 14 residues. Between the trimmed V and J ends, which lost 4 bases and 1 base, there was a span of 10 bases. The CDR3 region has the DNA TGTGCCAGCAGCTCGAACGGACCGAACACTGAAGCTTTCTTT. Translating it yields CASSSNGPNTEAFF. Full variable domain (rest looked up from reference TRBV7-3 and TRBJ1-1): GAGVSQTPSNKVTEKGKYVELRCDPISGHTALYWYRQSLGQGPEFLIYFQGTGAADDSGLPNDRFFAVRPEGSVSTLKIQRTERGDSAVYLCASSSNGPNTEAFFGQGTRLTVV.

This clonotype was picked up a small number of times. The rearrangement links TRBV15 to TRBJ1-5; TRBD1 might be the D (6 bases). The CDR3 contains 15 residues. Trimming cost V 5 bases and J 6 bases, with 17 bases left between them. CDR1 is LNHNV, CDR2 YYDKDF, per germline (reference sequence). The CDR3 sequence: CATSVRAGERQPQHF. CDR3 coding DNA: TGTGCCACCAGCGTGAGGGCAGGGGAGCGTCAGCCCCAGCATTTT.